One sample yielded the 12 T cell receptor beta chains listed below, sequenced in a study of spatial heterogeneity in lung cancer. Study results and caveats: Counts that tracked tumor mutation counts were those of expanded intratumoral alpha and beta TCRs.

MiXCR, applied by TCRdb to the 5' RACE reads, yields one record per CDR3 protein. Here the sample spans roughly 5,800 distinct CDR3 sequences, 11% to 15% being singletons. These receptors have no known antigen. Specified time point: sample taken at primary tumor resection. Sequenced here: lung tumor tissue, sampled at surgery. The receptors stem from a male donor with early-stage non-small cell lung cancer.

Judged by abundance, this clonotype is medium-sized. The library was prepared for alpha chains; this beta chain is a stray read, so its frequency means little. The chain couples TRBV9 to TRBJ2-5; D remains unclear. V was cut by 0 bases and J by 5 bases, with 8 bases left in between. The CDR3 runs to 13 residues. Per the germline V gene, CDR1 is SGDLS and CDR2 is YYNGEE. The CDR3 protein is CASSVGSGETQYF. DNA of the CDR3: TGTGCCAGCAGCGTAGGATCCGGGGAGACCCAGTACTTC.

Notes on this clonotype: This beta chain is an unintended read in a library built for alpha chains; its size means little. The rearrangement links TRBV7-2 to TRBJ2-4; 10 positions match TRBD1. J gave up 0 bases and V 5 bases, and 10 bases lay outside the gene matches. Germline assignment: CDR1 SGHTA and CDR2 FQGNSA. This CDR3 comprises 18 residues. CDR3 sequence: CASSRPGTGVGAKNIQYF. CDR3 DNA: TGTGCCAGCAGCCGTCCCGGGACAGGGGTGGGAGCCAAAAACATTCAGTACTTC.

This clonotype was observed at least ten times. The library was prepared for alpha chains; this beta chain is a stray read, so its frequency means little. The rearrangement uses TRBV24-1 and TRBJ2-1; TRBD2 agrees at 8 bases. Germline V gives CDR1 KGHDR, CDR2 SFDVKD. The CDR3 is 14 residues long. Unmatched junction bases numbered 1, after V lost 4 bases and J lost 3 bases. CDR3 sequence (DNA): TGTGCCACCAGTGACGCGGGAGGCTACAATGAGCAGTTCTTC. Translating it yields CATSDAGGYNEQFF.

This clonotype was seen many times. This beta chain is an unintended read in a library built for alpha chains; its size means little. The chain links TRBV12-3 or TRBV12-4 to TRBJ2-3; the D gene could be TRBD1 or TRBD2 (7 bases each). Deletions cut 5 bases from V and 3 bases from J, with 12 bases between. This CDR3 is built from 14 residues. The CDR3 coding sequence is TGTGCCAGCAGTCTCAGGGGGGGGACAGATACGCAGTATTTT. Translating gives CASSLRGGTDTQYF.

This clonotype was detected only a few times. A library made for alpha chains picked up this beta chain off target, so its size means little. CDR3 DNA: TGTGCCAGCAGCTTGGAGTGGGGCAGGGAGACCCAGTACTTC. The encoded protein is CASSLEWGRETQYF. V and J are TRBV5-5 and TRBJ2-5; D may be TRBD1 (5 bases). The length of the CDR3 is 14 residues. V was trimmed by 0 bases and J by 5 bases, leaving 11 bases between them. Germline V CDR1 and CDR2: SGHKS, YYEKEE (reference sequence).

The count of this clonotype is one. This beta chain is an unintended read in a library built for alpha chains; its size means little. The chain joins TRBV7-9 to TRBJ2-4; D may match TRBD1 or TRBD2 (5 bases each). Germline V gene data show CDR1 as SEHNR and CDR2 as FQNEAQ (reference sequence). Trimming took 6 bases from V and 7 from J, leaving 13 bases between them. This CDR3 has 13 amino acids. CDR3 loop: CASSRGDWNIQYF. In nucleotides, the CDR3 is TGTGCCAGCAGTAGGGGAGACTGGAACATTCAGTACTTC. Variable domain in full (rest from reference TRBV7-9 and TRBJ2-4): DTGVSQNPRHKITKRGQNVTFRCDPISEHNRLYWYRQTLGQGPEFLTYFQNEAQLEKSRLLSDRFSAERPKGSFSTLEIQRTEQGDSAMYLCASSRGDWNIQYFGAGTRLSVL.

Only a few counts were recorded for this clonotype. This beta chain is an unintended read in a library built for alpha chains; its size means little. The chain links TRBV15 to TRBJ1-5, with a weak D call TRBD1 (6 bases). Germline V gives CDR1 LNHNV, CDR2 YYDKDF (reference sequence). CDR3 length: 17 residues. Trimming left V 2 bases short and J 1 base short, with 15 bases between. CDR3 nucleotide sequence: TGTGCCACCAGCAGACCCGGCAGGGGTAGGAGCAATCAGCCCCAGCATTTT. This gives the protein CATSRPGRGRSNQPQHF.

This clonotype was seen repeatedly, ten times or more. The library was prepared for alpha chains; this beta chain is a stray read, so its frequency means little. This rearrangement joins TRBV9 to TRBJ2-5; 10 positions match TRBD2. V gave up 2 bases and J gave up 7 bases; unmatched junction bases: 5. The CDR3 covers 14 residues. Germline values: CDR1 SGDLS, CDR2 YYNGEE. The CDR3 protein is CASSVTSGTATQYF. Here the CDR3 DNA reads TGTGCCAGCAGCGTTACTAGCGGGACTGCGACCCAGTACTTC.

This clonotype is labeled medium-sized. This beta chain lies outside the target of a library built for alpha chains; its clone size means little. The V gene is TRBV4-1, the J gene TRBJ1-5; D is unclear. V was clipped by 1 base and J by 9 bases, with 7 bases between them. Germline CDR1 reads MGHRA; CDR2 reads YSYEKL. The CDR3 sequence is 12 residues long. The CDR3 reads CASSQVDGPQHF. Here the CDR3 DNA reads TGCGCCAGCAGCCAAGTGGACGGGCCCCAGCATTTT.

This clonotype was seen many times. Since it is a stray read in a library aimed at alpha chains, this beta chain has a size that is not meaningful. The chain uses TRBV20-1 and TRBJ2-5; 9 nucleotides align to TRBD2. J lost 0 bases, V lost 2 bases, and 7 bases had no gene match. The length of the CDR3 is 16 residues. Germline CDR1 is DFQATT and CDR2 is SNEGSKA (reference sequence). The CDR3 is CSARIPLAGYQETQYF. The CDR3 DNA sequence: TGCAGTGCTAGAATCCCCCTAGCGGGATACCAAGAGACCCAGTACTTC.

This clonotype is categorized as medium-sized (0.01 to 0.1%). The library was prepared for alpha chains; this beta chain is a stray read, so its frequency means little. The chain uses TRBV18 and TRBJ2-4, with unresolved D. Germline assignment: CDR1 KGHSH and CDR2 LQKENI. Trimming pared 3 bases from V and 1 base from J, leaving 1 base between. The CDR3 length is 12 residues. The CDR3: CASSPAKNIQYF. The CDR3 bases are TGTGCCAGCTCACCCGCCAAAAACATTCAGTACTTC.

This clonotype was seen only a few times. With the library built for alpha chains, this beta chain is off target and its frequency is not meaningful. In nucleotides, the CDR3 is TGCAGTGCTAGAGATCAAGGGGGGACCCTAGTCTACGAGCAGTACTTC. Amino acid sequence: CSARDQGGTLVYEQYF. This chain connects TRBV20-1 to TRBJ2-7; the D call may be TRBD1 or TRBD2 (6 bases each). V lost 0 bases and J lost 3, with 18 bases in between. The CDR3 spans 16 residues. CDR1 is DFQATT, CDR2 SNEGSKA, per germline (reference sequence).